A selection of T cell receptor beta chains follows, all from one sample in a study of metastatic and nonmetastatic thyroid tumors. TCRdb re-processed the PCR reads through MiXCR. This sample has about 9,000 clones; roughly 14% occur once, and the top ten carry 4.5% to 6%. Sequencing input: blood. All receptors derive from a female donor with papillary thyroid cancer or a benign thyroid nodule (not recorded which). Some clones in this sample may be carry-over from other donors' samples. Both conserved end residues are part of each CDR3. A D gene is named only where the DNA matches it firmly. Only some rows state a clone size, as once, few, many or a class for expanded clones.

V: TRBV6-1
size: few
J: TRBJ2-5
D: NA
DNA: TGTGCCAGCAGACGAGAGACCCAGTACTTC
CDR3: CASRRETQYF

V: TRBV11-2
size: many
J: TRBJ2-3
D: NA
DNA: TGTGCCAGCAGCTTAGAGCGGGGAAACACAGATACGCAGTATTTT
CDR3: CASSLERGNTDTQYF

V: TRBV4-1
size: few
J: TRBJ2-7
D: NA
DNA: TGCGCCAGCAGCCCCCATAACAGCTACGAGCAGTACTTC
CDR3: CASSPHNSYEQYF

V: TRBV12-3/TRBV12-4
size: medium-sized
J: TRBJ1-2
D: TRBD1
DNA: TGTGCCAGCACCTGGGGGACAGGGCACGGCTACACCTTC
CDR3: CASTWGTGHGYTF

V: TRBV19
size: many
J: TRBJ1-5
D: TRBD1
DNA: TGTGCCAGTAGATCATCACCCCCCGGACAGGGTAATCAGCCCCAGCATTTT
CDR3: CASRSSPPGQGNQPQHF

V: TRBV6-2/TRBV6-3
size: NA
J: TRBJ2-7
D: NA
DNA: TGTGCCAGCAGTTACAGCCAGATGAAATCCTACGATCAGTACTTC
CDR3: CASSYSQMKSYDQYF

V: TRBV6-1
size: medium-sized
J: TRBJ2-3
D: TRBD2
DNA: TGTGCCAGCAGTCGACTAGCGGACCTTAGCACAGATACGCAGTATTTT
CDR3: CASSRLADLSTDTQYF

V: TRBV6-1
size: medium-sized
J: TRBJ1-5
D: NA
DNA: TGTGCCAGCAGTCCATCGGGGGGGTCGTGGCAGCCCCAGCATTTT
CDR3: CASSPSGGSWQPQHF

V: TRBV2
size: medium-sized
J: TRBJ2-2
D: NA
DNA: TGTGCCAGCAGGCTGGGTGGGGGCAACACCGGGGAGCTGTTTTTT
CDR3: CASRLGGGNTGELFF

V: TRBV5-1
size: NA
J: TRBJ1-3
D: TRBD1
DNA: TGCGCCAGCAGTTTAGTACCTTTACAGGGGGGCCACTCTGGAAACACCATATATTTT
CDR3: CASSLVPLQGGHSGNTIYF

V: TRBV2
size: many
J: TRBJ2-3
D: NA
DNA: TGTGCCAGCGGAGCTTGGGCGGGGACCTCAGATACGCAGTATTTT
CDR3: CASGAWAGTSDTQYF